Following are 10 T cell receptor beta chains from one sample sequenced in a study of blood T cell repertoires in COVID-19. The repertoire was sequenced with immunoSEQ multiplex PCR; TCRdb's copy has only in-frame clones and lacks some. The sample lists tens of thousands of clones; more than 75% were seen once. The source material was peripheral blood. Every receptor here comes from a human donor in a cohort sampled during active COVID-19.

The rearrangement joins TRBV9 to TRBJ1-2, with TRBD1 matching 9 bases. The junction had 5 bases not matched to a gene; V was cut back by 4 bases and J by 4 bases. In germline, CDR1 is SGDLS, CDR2 YYNGEE. This CDR3 has 14 residues. CDR3 protein: CASSNRDRAYGYTF. CDR3 nucleotides: TGTGCCAGCAGCAACCGGGACAGGGCCTATGGCTACACCTTC.

This chain links TRBV29-1 with TRBJ2-7, with a weak D call TRBD1 (7 bases). V was shortened by 4 bases and J by 7 bases, with 20 bases between the two germline ends. The CDR3 spans 14 residues. The germline gives CDR1 SQVTM, CDR2 ANQGSEA. The CDR3: CSVARLDRVMEQYF. Here the CDR3 DNA reads TGCAGCGTTGCTCGACTAGACAGGGTGATGGAGCAGTACTTC.

The table lists this clone with a count of one. The chain joins TRBV19 to TRBJ2-2; D gene ambiguous. The CDR3 length is 13 residues. Trimming shortened V by 5 bases and J by 2 bases, and 6 bases separated the two germline ends. Germline V lookup: CDR1 LNHDA, CDR2 SQIVND (reference sequence). The chain's CDR3 is CASSARNTGELFF. In DNA form, the CDR3 reads TGTGCCAGTAGTGCTAGAAACACCGGGGAGCTGTTTTTT.

This clone was counted once. One end of the junction is discordant with germline, which a read error may explain. The V and J genes are TRBV28 and TRBJ1-6; TRBD1 matches at 8 bases. The CDR3 loop spans 15 amino acids. CDR1 is MDHEN, CDR2 SYDVKM, per germline. The CDR3 protein is CVSSLRWTGYSPLHF. Here the CDR3 DNA reads TGTGTCAGCAGTCTACGATGGACAGGGTATTCACCCCTCCACTTT.

This clone was found a few times. J is TRBJ2-1 and V is TRBV24-1, with unresolved D. CDR3 size: 13 residues. Germline V gene lookup returns CDR1 KGHDR and CDR2 SFDVKD. The V end lost 6 bases, the J end lost 4 bases, and 9 bases lay between the germline ends. The CDR3 DNA is TGTGCCACCAGTTTGGCCGGGTACAATGAGCAGTTCTTC. It codes for CATSLAGYNEQFF.

CDR3 sequence reads: CASSFGRGDEQFF. Here the CDR3 DNA reads TGTGCCAGCAGTTTTGGACGCGGGGATGAGCAGTTCTTC. The chain couples TRBV12-3 or TRBV12-4 to TRBJ2-1, with D maybe TRBD2 (6 bases). The V end lost 3 bases, the J end lost 8 bases, and 11 bases lay between the germline ends. CDR3 size: 13 residues.

The gene calls are TRBV5-1 and TRBJ2-7; 7 positions agree with TRBD1. V lost 3 bases and J lost 5; bases outside the gene matches: 2. The germline V gene encodes CDR1 SGHRS and CDR2 YFSETQ. The CDR3 has 12 amino acids. Here the CDR3 reads CASSSDRHEQYF. As DNA, the CDR3 is TGCGCCAGCAGCTCGGACAGGCACGAGCAGTACTTC.

V is TRBV7-2 and J is TRBJ2-3; 8 bases map to TRBD1. This CDR3 has 13 amino acids. Trimming at V came to 4 bases and at J to 7 bases, leaving 4 bases not matched to a gene. Germline V lookup: CDR1 SGHTA, CDR2 FQGNSA. The CDR3 DNA follows: TGTGCCAGCAGCTCACGACAGGGGCATACGCAGTATTTT. Translation: CASSSRQGHTQYF.

The CDR3 spells CASSLNRGYEQYF. The CDR3 coding sequence is TGCGCCAGCAGCTTGAACAGGGGGTACGAGCAGTACTTC. V and J are TRBV5-1 and TRBJ2-7; 8 bases are a match to TRBD1. CDR1 and CDR2 (germline): SGHRS, YFSETQ. The CDR3 is made up of 13 amino acids. J lost 4 bases, V lost 1 base, and 1 base had no gene match.

This chain links TRBV7-9 with TRBJ1-1; D is unclear. The CDR3 is 11 residues long. The germline CDR1 and CDR2 sequences are SEHNR and FQNEAQ (reference sequence). Trimming stripped 5 bases from V and 2 bases from J, with 3 bases between. CDR3 region: CASSLNTEAFF. CDR3 bases: TGTGCCAGCAGCCTCAACACTGAAGCTTTCTTT.